The rows below give T cell receptor beta chains drawn from one sample of a study of beta chain features in type 1 diabetes. Sequenced by immunoSEQ multiplex PCR; TCRdb stores in-frame clones only, minus some. The sample records under 900,000 clones, roughly a sixth being singletons. Sequencing was done on a sample of naive CD4+ T cells from blood. The source is a woman under 30 in good health. CDR3s include the opening cysteine and the closing phenylalanine or tryptophan. D genes are given only for firm matches. Not every row has a clone size; where given, it reads once, few, many or a size class.

j_call cdr3_length d_call v_call clone_size cdr3_aa cdr3_nt
TRBJ2-6 13 . TRBV27 . CASSQSGANVLTF TGTGCCAGCAGTCAGTCTGGGGCCAACGTCCTGACTTTC
TRBJ2-1 19 TRBD2 TRBV7-8 few CASSGRLAGGRRAANEQFF TGTGCCAGCAGCGGAAGACTAGCGGGAGGGAGAAGGGCCGCTAATGAGCAGTTCTTC
TRBJ1-4 13 TRBD1 TRBV10-3 . CAIRGTGEEKLFF TGTGCCATCCGTGGGACAGGGGAGGAAAAACTGTTTTTT
TRBJ2-7 14 TRBD2 TRBV7-2 . CASSLAGNSYEQYF TGTGCCAGCAGCCTAGCGGGGAACTCCTACGAGCAGTACTTC
TRBJ2-3 14 TRBD2 TRBV29-1 few CSERTSGVTDTQYF TGCAGCGAGCGGACTAGCGGGGTCACAGATACGCAGTATTTT
TRBJ2-4 13 . TRBV11-2 . CASRSPLEDIQYF TGTGCCAGCAGATCCCCCTTAGAGGACATTCAGTACTTC
TRBJ2-3 17 TRBD2 TRBV7-9 few CASSRGLAGLLTDTQYF TGTGCCAGCAGCCGGGGACTAGCGGGACTACTCACAGATACGCAGTATTTT
TRBJ2-1 16 . TRBV5-1 few CASAARPGATGNEQFF TGCGCCAGCGCCGCCCGTCCGGGAGCTACTGGCAATGAGCAGTTCTTC
TRBJ2-7 13 TRBD1 TRBV10-3 many CAASGTGAYEQYF TGTGCCGCCTCCGGGACAGGGGCCTACGAGCAGTACTTC
TRBJ2-3 14 TRBD2 TRBV6-4 . CASSDGGRSDTQYF TGTGCCAGCAGTGATGGCGGGAGGTCAGATACGCAGTATTTT
TRBJ2-1 15 TRBD1 TRBV28 many CASKIGTVEGNEQFF TGTGCCAGCAAAATAGGGACAGTAGAAGGCAATGAGCAGTTCTTC
TRBJ2-2 17 TRBD2 TRBV7-8 few CASSPRGAGGRTGELFF TGTGCCAGCAGCCCCCGAGGAGCGGGAGGGCGGACCGGGGAGCTGTTTTTT
TRBJ2-5 14 . TRBV6-1 . CASREAGNRETQYF TGTGCCAGCAGGGAAGCAGGGAATCGAGAGACCCAGTACTTC
TRBJ2-5 10 . TRBV6-5 few CASSERTQYF TGTGCCAGCTCCGAGAGGACCCAGTACTTC
TRBJ2-1 15 . TRBV10-3 few CAISESRSSYNEQFF TGTGCCATCAGTGAGTCACGCAGCTCCTACAATGAGCAGTTCTTC
TRBJ2-3 15 . TRBV11-3 . CASSFGGDFTDTQYF TGTGCCAGCAGCTTTGGTGGGGACTTCACAGATACGCAGTATTTT
TRBJ1-5 13 . TRBV29-1 few CSVAAASNQPQHF TGCAGCGTTGCGGCGGCGAGCAATCAGCCCCAGCATTTT
TRBJ1-5 14 TRBD1 TRBV10-3 . CAISRDRSNQPQHF TGTGCCATCAGCCGGGACAGGTCCAATCAGCCCCAGCATTTT
TRBJ2-5 10 . TRBV20-1 . CSAGKETQYF TGCAGTGCTGGCAAAGAGACCCAGTACTTC
TRBJ2-5 11 . TRBV20-1 few CSTTRQETQYF TGCAGTACCACACGCCAAGAGACCCAGTACTTC
TRBJ2-1 15 . TRBV18 . CASSPNYLQGNEQFF TGTGCCAGCTCACCCAACTACCTCCAGGGGAATGAGCAGTTCTTC
TRBJ2-5 16 TRBD2 TRBV4-3 few CASSQELAGYQETQYF TGCGCCAGCAGCCAAGAACTAGCGGGTTACCAAGAGACCCAGTACTTC
TRBJ1-1 14 . TRBV18 . CASSQETVDTEAFF TGTGCCAGCTCCCAAGAGACAGTAGACACTGAAGCTTTCTTT
TRBJ2-3 16 . TRBV10-3 few CAISGGRGVSTDTQYF TGTGCCATCAGTGGGGGCCGCGGGGTTAGCACAGATACGCAGTATTTT
TRBJ2-7 14 . TRBV7-2 . CASSLDGSHLEQYF TGTGCCAGCAGTCTGGACGGATCCCACCTCGAGCAGTACTTC
TRBJ2-7 15 . TRBV6-5 . CASRAGQGPFYEQYF TGTGCCAGCAGGGCCGGCCAGGGCCCTTTCTACGAGCAGTACTTC
TRBJ2-7 12 . TRBV21-1 . CATALLMVEQYF TGTGCCACCGCTTTACTCATGGTCGAGCAGTACTTC
TRBJ2-7 15 TRBD1 TRBV18 few CASSPAGTGAYEQYF TGTGCCAGCTCACCAGCGGGGACAGGGGCCTACGAGCAGTACTTC
TRBJ2-1 14 TRBD2 TRBV11-2 . CASSLTSGWNEQFF TGTGCCAGCAGCTTGACTAGCGGGTGGAATGAGCAGTTCTTC
TRBJ2-1 20 TRBD2 TRBV19 few CASSRGQDSHSGGYYNEQFF TGTGCCAGTAGTAGAGGACAGGACTCACATAGCGGGGGGTACTACAATGAGCAGTTCTTC
TRBJ2-7 13 . TRBV15 . CATSRDLRDEQYF TGTGCCACCAGCAGAGATTTGAGGGACGAGCAGTACTTC
TRBJ2-1 18 TRBD2 TRBV7-3 . CASSAGKGLAGSYNEQFF TGTGCCAGCAGCGCTGGGAAGGGACTAGCGGGCTCCTACAATGAGCAGTTCTTC
TRBJ2-5 15 . TRBV4-1 . CASSQESSGQETQYF TGCGCCAGCAGCCAAGAGTCTTCGGGTCAAGAGACCCAGTACTTC
TRBJ2-3 16 . TRBV7-2 . CASSLGAYPPQDTQYF TGTGCCAGCAGCTTAGGAGCCTACCCCCCACAGGATACGCAGTATTTT
TRBJ2-3 18 TRBD2 TRBV7-9 few CASSFLGATSGRGDTQYF TGTGCCAGCAGCTTTCTCGGTGCGACTAGCGGGAGAGGTGATACGCAGTATTTT
TRBJ1-2 13 . TRBV6-5 few CASRNSPKDGYTF TGTGCCTCAAGAAACAGCCCCAAGGACGGCTACACCTTC
TRBJ2-2 14 . TRBV7-2 . CASSIGGHTGELFF TGTGCCAGCAGCATCGGGGGTCACACCGGGGAGCTGTTTTTT
TRBJ2-7 13 TRBD1 TRBV7-8 . CASRVRTGREQYF TGTGCCAGCCGTGTTAGGACAGGTCGCGAGCAGTACTTC
TRBJ2-1 18 TRBD1 TRBV5-4 few CASSRPQPGTGRYNEQFF TGTGCCAGCTCCCGCCCCCAGCCCGGGACAGGGCGTTACAATGAGCAGTTCTTC
TRBJ2-2 16 . TRBV5-1 . CASSWAGPSLTGELFF TGCGCCAGCAGCTGGGCAGGGCCATCACTCACCGGGGAGCTGTTTTTT
TRBJ2-5 14 TRBD1 TRBV7-2 . CASSRRTGGQTQYF TGTGCCAGCAGCAGACGGACAGGGGGACAGACCCAGTACTTC
TRBJ2-1 17 TRBD2 TRBV18 few CASSPFFSGSVYNEQFF TGTGCCAGCTCACCCTTTTTTAGCGGGAGTGTTTACAATGAGCAGTTCTTC
TRBJ1-1 13 . TRBV7-8 . CASSLGPYTEAFF TGTGCCAGCAGCTTAGGGCCCTACACTGAAGCTTTCTTT
TRBJ2-1 15 . TRBV7-9 once CASSLRPREDNEQFF TGTGCCAGCAGCTTACGTCCTAGAGAGGACAATGAGCAGTTCTTC
TRBJ2-4 16 . TRBV4-3 few CASSQAWMGDQNIQYF TGCGCCAGCAGCCAAGCTTGGATGGGGGATCAAAACATTCAGTACTTC
TRBJ2-5 17 TRBD2 TRBV7-9 . CASSHPGTSGSGETQYF TGTGCCAGCAGCCATCCCGGGACTAGCGGGAGCGGGGAGACCCAGTACTTC
TRBJ2-7 12 . TRBV7-9 . CASSVGGYEQYF TGTGCCAGCAGCGTCGGGGGTTACGAGCAGTACTTC
TRBJ2-1 16 TRBD2 TRBV7-2 few CASSLESSGGYNEQFF TGTGCCAGCAGCTTAGAATCTAGCGGGGGTTACAATGAGCAGTTCTTC
TRBJ2-1 14 . TRBV10-3 many CAISAGTEEGEQFF TGTGCCATCAGTGCCGGGACGGAAGAGGGTGAGCAGTTCTTC
TRBJ2-1 17 TRBD2 TRBV10-3 . CAISGSRLAGVVSEQFF TGTGCCATCAGTGGTTCCCGACTAGCGGGAGTCGTTAGTGAGCAGTTCTTC
TRBJ2-3 16 TRBD2 TRBV5-1 . CASSLQVSGEWDTQYF TGCGCCAGCAGCTTGCAAGTTAGCGGGGAGTGGGATACGCAGTATTTT
TRBJ2-1 20 TRBD2 TRBV5-1 few CASSHGVSGSRQGSYNEQFF TGCGCCAGCAGCCACGGGGTAAGCGGGAGTCGGCAGGGCTCCTACAATGAGCAGTTCTTC
TRBJ1-4 14 . TRBV4-2 few CASSLQNSYEKLFF TGTGCCAGCAGCCTACAGAATAGTTATGAAAAACTGTTTTTT
TRBJ1-5 14 . TRBV7-2 few CASSLNSGGQPQHF TGTGCCAGCAGCTTAAACAGCGGGGGTCAGCCCCAGCATTTT
TRBJ1-2 15 . TRBV6-5 few CASSYSRGANYGYTF TGTGCCAGCAGTTACTCGCGGGGAGCTAACTATGGCTACACCTTC
TRBJ2-1 15 TRBD2 TRBV5-1 . CASSSAAGVYNEQFF TGCGCCAGCAGCTCGGCGGCGGGAGTCTACAATGAGCAGTTCTTC
TRBJ2-7 15 . TRBV7-2 few CASSFDNGRAYEQYF TGTGCCAGCAGCTTCGACAACGGGCGCGCCTACGAGCAGTACTTC